These T cell receptor beta chains were read from a single sample in a study of T cell repertoires in cytomegalovirus infection. TCRdb independently ran MiXCR on the reads; one entry per CDR3 protein. The data hold some 57,000 distinct CDR3 sequences, with around 33% observed a single time. These TCRs' antigens remain unknown. Specimen: PBMCs, sequenced either directly or after in vitro stimulation (not recorded which). The receptor set was obtained from a human donor in good health (CMV status not recorded). Some clones in this sample may be carry-over from other donors' samples. CDR3s include the opening cysteine and the closing phenylalanine or tryptophan. Each record gives: D gene, V gene, J gene, clone size, CDR3 protein, CDR3 DNA. A D gene is named only where the DNA matches it firmly. Clone size is not always given. Where it is, it says once, few, many or a class for expanded clones.

>TRBD1|TRBV18|TRBJ1-4|.
CASSPRPDREANEKLFF
TGTGCCAGCTCACCCCGACCCGACAGGGAGGCTAATGAAAAACTGTTTTTT
>.|TRBV5-4|TRBJ2-1|.
CASSLDLPSYNEQFF
TGTGCCAGCAGCTTGGACCTCCCCTCCTACAATGAGCAGTTCTTC
>.|TRBV14|TRBJ2-5|.
CASSQIQETQYF
TGTGCCAGCAGCCAAATCCAAGAGACCCAGTACTTC
>.|TRBV7-9|TRBJ2-3|.
CASTLGPDTQYF
TGTGCCAGCACTCTAGGGCCAGATACGCAGTATTTT
>TRBD2|TRBV12-3/TRBV12-4|TRBJ2-7|.
CASMRTSGSYEQYF
TGTGCCAGCATGAGGACTAGCGGGAGTTACGAGCAGTACTTC
>.|TRBV7-2|TRBJ2-7|many
CASSLQGSNYEQYF
TGTGCCAGCAGCTTACAGGGGTCGAACTACGAGCAGTACTTC
>.|TRBV2|TRBJ2-4|.
CASSVRNIQYF
TGTGCCAGCAGTGTGAGAAACATTCAGTACTTC
>TRBD2|TRBV7-9|TRBJ2-1|.
CASSLSLAGTYNEQFF
TGTGCCAGCAGCTTAAGCCTAGCGGGGACCTACAATGAGCAGTTCTTC
>.|TRBV2|TRBJ1-5|.
CASSPPVLGGNQPQHF
TGTGCCAGCAGTCCCCCCGTGTTGGGGGGCAATCAGCCCCAGCATTTT
>.|TRBV27|TRBJ2-3|.
CASALGGGWTDTQYF
TGTGCCAGCGCCCTCGGTGGGGGTTGGACAGATACGCAGTATTTT
>.|TRBV12-3/TRBV12-4|TRBJ1-2|few
CASSSRVGNGYTF
TGTGCCAGCAGTTCTCGGGTGGGAAATGGCTACACCTTC
>TRBD1|TRBV12-3/TRBV12-4|TRBJ2-7|once
CASSQLYRGHEQYF
TGTGCCAGCAGTCAACTCTACAGGGGCCACGAGCAGTACTTC
>.|TRBV7-9|TRBJ2-7|many
CASSYSWGLQGSEQYF
TGTGCCAGCAGCTACTCCTGGGGGCTACAGGGATCCGAGCAGTACTTC
>TRBD2|TRBV5-1|TRBJ2-3|few
CASSFGWVAGVGNTQYF
TGCGCCAGCAGCTTTGGTTGGGTAGCGGGGGTTGGTAATACGCAGTATTTT
>.|TRBV6-2/TRBV6-3|TRBJ2-5|.
CASTRGTTQYF
TGTGCCAGCACCCGGGGGACGACCCAGTACTTC
>TRBD1|TRBV29-1|TRBJ2-3|.
CSVSQGGTADTQYF
TGCAGCGTTTCCCAAGGGGGCACGGCCGATACGCAGTATTTT